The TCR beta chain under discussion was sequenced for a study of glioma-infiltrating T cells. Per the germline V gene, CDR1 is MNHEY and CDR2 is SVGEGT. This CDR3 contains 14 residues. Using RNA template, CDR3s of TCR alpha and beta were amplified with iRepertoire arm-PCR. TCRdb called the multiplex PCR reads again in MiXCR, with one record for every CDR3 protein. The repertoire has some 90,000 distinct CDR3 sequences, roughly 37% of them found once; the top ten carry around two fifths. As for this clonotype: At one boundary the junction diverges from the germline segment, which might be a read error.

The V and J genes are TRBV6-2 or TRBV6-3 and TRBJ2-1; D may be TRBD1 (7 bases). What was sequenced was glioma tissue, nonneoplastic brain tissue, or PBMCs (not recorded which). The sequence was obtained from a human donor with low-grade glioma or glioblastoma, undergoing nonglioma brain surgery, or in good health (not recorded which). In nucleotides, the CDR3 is TGTGCCAGCAGTCAGGGGGGATCCTACAATGAGCAGCTCTTC. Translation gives CASSQGGSYNEQLF.